This TCR beta chain was captured by sequencing in a study of Ad26.COV2.S vaccination and SARS-CoV-2 variants. The germline CDR1 and CDR2 sequences are SGHDT and YYEEEE. The CDR3 sequence is 16 residues long. Trimming removed 0 bases at V and 0 bases at J, with 9 bases between. Measured with immunoSEQ multiplex PCR; TCRdb has only the in-frame clones, and not every one. The sample lists roughly 420,000 clones, around 87% occurring once. The treatment was: 19 received Ad26.COV2.S at low or high dose, single or two shots; a few received placebo; per-sample allocation not given. Day 63 following the first vaccine or placebo injection was when the samples were taken.

The V and J genes are TRBV5-6 and TRBJ2-2; D assignment may be TRBD1 or TRBD2 (5 bases each). The sample here was peripheral blood, taken in a trial of Ad26.COV2.S vaccine versus placebo. This clonotype was sampled from a person between 18 and 65 years old who received the Ad26.COV2.S COVID-19 vaccine or a placebo. CDR3 loop: CASSLVLGANTGELFF. CDR3 coding DNA: TGTGCCAGCAGCTTGGTCCTGGGGGCGAACACCGGGGAGCTGTTTTTT.